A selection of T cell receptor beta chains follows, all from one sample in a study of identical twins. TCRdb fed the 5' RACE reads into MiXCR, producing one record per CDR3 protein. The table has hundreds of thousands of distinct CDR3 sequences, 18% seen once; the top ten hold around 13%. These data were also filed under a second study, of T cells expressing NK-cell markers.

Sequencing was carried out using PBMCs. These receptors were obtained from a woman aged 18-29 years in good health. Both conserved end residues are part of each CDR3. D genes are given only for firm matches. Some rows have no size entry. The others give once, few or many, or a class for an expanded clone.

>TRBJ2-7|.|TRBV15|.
CATSRERLREQYF
TGTGCCACCAGCAGAGAGCGATTACGGGAGCAGTACTTC
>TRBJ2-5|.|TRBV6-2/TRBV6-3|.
CATTDSPLETQYF
TGTGCCACCACGGACAGTCCCCTCGAGACCCAGTACTTC
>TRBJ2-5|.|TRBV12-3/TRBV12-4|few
CASSFMHGTQYF
TGTGCCAGCAGTTTTATGCACGGGACTCAGTACTTC
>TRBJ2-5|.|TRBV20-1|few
CSANKLQETQYF
TGCAGTGCCAACAAGCTCCAAGAGACCCAGTACTTC
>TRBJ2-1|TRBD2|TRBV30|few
CAHSGSGRRQFF
TGTGCCCATTCAGGGAGCGGGAGGAGACAGTTCTTC
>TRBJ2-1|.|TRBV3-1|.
CASSRLTESSYNEQFF
TGTGCCAGCAGCCGCCTGACTGAAAGCTCCTACAATGAGCAGTTCTTC
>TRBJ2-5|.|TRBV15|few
CATREGLLGSQETQYF
TGTGCCACCAGAGAGGGGCTCTTAGGAAGTCAAGAGACCCAGTACTTC
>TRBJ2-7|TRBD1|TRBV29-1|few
CSVDSRGQGGYEQYF
TGCAGCGTTGATAGTCGTGGACAGGGGGGATACGAGCAGTACTTC
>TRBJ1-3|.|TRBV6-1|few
CASTGGSRSGNTIYF
TGTGCCAGCACGGGAGGATCCCGCTCTGGAAACACCATATATTTT
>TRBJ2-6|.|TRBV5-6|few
CASSLGWQERSGANVLTF
TGTGCCAGCAGCTTGGGGTGGCAGGAGAGGTCTGGGGCCAACGTCCTGACTTTC
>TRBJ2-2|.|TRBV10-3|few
CAITKALAGELFF
TGTGCCATCACTAAGGCCCTGGCCGGGGAGCTGTTTTTT
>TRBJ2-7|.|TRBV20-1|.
CSASSALYEQYF
TGCAGTGCTAGCAGTGCGCTCTACGAGCAGTACTTC
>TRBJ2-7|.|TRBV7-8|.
CASAHPSSLRGRAREQYF
TGTGCCAGCGCGCACCCCAGCAGCTTAAGAGGGAGAGCCCGCGAGCAGTACTTC
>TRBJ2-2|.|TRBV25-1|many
CASTSPTGTGELFF
TGTGCCAGCACGTCCCCTACAGGCACCGGGGAGCTGTTTTTT
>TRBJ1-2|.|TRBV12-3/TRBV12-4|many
CASSSGSRGYTF
TGTGCCAGCAGTTCGGGAAGTCGTGGCTACACCTTC
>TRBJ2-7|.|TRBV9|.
CASSPTGDEPYEQYF
TGTGCCAGCAGCCCCACAGGAGACGAACCCTACGAGCAGTACTTC
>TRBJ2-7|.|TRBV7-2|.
CASSPPQGWKYF
TGTGCCAGCAGCCCTCCACAGGGATGGAAGTACTTC
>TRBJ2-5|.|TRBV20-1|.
CSASNEETQYF
TGCAGTGCTAGTAACGAAGAGACCCAGTACTTC
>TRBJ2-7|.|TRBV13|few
CASSLRTDYEQYF
TGTGCCAGCAGCCTAAGAACGGACTACGAGCAGTACTTC
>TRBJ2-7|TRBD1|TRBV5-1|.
CASSSGQGTEQYF
TGCGCCAGCAGCTCTGGACAGGGAACCGAGCAGTACTTC
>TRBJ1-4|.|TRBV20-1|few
CSATGGLGEKLFF
TGCAGTGCCACGGGGGGGTTAGGGGAAAAACTGTTTTTT
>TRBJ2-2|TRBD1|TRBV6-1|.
CAGRTGTGSTGELFF
TGTGCCGGCCGAACCGGGACAGGCTCCACCGGGGAGCTGTTTTTT
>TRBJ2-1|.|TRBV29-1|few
CSVALDNEQFF
TGCAGCGTTGCACTGGACAATGAGCAGTTCTTC
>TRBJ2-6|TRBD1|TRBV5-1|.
CASSLADRAGANVLTF
TGCGCCAGCAGCTTAGCCGACAGGGCTGGGGCCAACGTCCTGACTTTC
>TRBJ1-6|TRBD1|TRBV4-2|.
CASSQDLQGNSPLHF
TGTGCCAGCAGCCAAGATCTACAGGGGAATTCACCCCTCCACTTT
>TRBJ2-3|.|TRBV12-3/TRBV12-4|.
CASTISGHTDTQYF
TGTGCCAGCACCATTAGCGGACACACAGATACGCAGTATTTT
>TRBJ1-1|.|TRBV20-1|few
CSARVDMNTEAFF
TGCAGTGCTAGAGTAGACATGAACACTGAAGCTTTCTTT
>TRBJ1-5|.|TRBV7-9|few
CASSSGWDQPQHF
TGTGCCAGCAGCTCGGGATGGGATCAGCCCCAGCATTTT
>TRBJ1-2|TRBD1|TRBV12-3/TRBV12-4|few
CASSYRQGNDGYTF
TGTGCCAGCAGTTACCGACAGGGGAACGATGGCTACACCTTC
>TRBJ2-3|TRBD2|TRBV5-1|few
CASSGTGLAAQYF
TGCGCCAGCAGCGGAACTGGACTAGCCGCGCAGTATTTT
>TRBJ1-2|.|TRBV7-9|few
CASSSFRGGQSSYGYTF
TGTGCCAGCAGCTCATTCCGGGGCGGACAGTCGAGCTATGGCTACACCTTC
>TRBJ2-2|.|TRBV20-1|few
CSATDNTGELFF
TGCAGTGCGACAGATAACACCGGGGAGCTGTTTTTT
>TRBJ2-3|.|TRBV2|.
CASNEADTQYF
TGTGCCAGCAACGAGGCAGATACGCAGTATTTT
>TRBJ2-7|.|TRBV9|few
CASSVGGRGEQYF
TGTGCCAGCAGCGTAGGGGGCAGGGGCGAGCAGTACTTC
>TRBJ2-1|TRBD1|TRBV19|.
CASSIVSNPGQGGNEQFF
TGTGCCAGTAGTATAGTCTCAAACCCGGGACAGGGCGGCAATGAGCAGTTCTTC
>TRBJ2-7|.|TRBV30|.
CAWSVGGFSYEQYF
TGTGCCTGGAGTGTAGGAGGGTTCTCCTACGAGCAGTACTTC
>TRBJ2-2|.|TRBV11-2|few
CASSFRRLSAGELFF
TGTGCCAGCAGCTTCCGGAGGCTCTCGGCCGGGGAGCTGTTTTTT
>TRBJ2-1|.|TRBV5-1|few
CASGLGTYNEQFF
TGCGCCAGTGGCCTGGGGACCTACAATGAGCAGTTCTTC
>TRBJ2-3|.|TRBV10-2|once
CASSDRRGAARGDTQYF
TGCGCCAGCAGTGATAGGAGAGGGGCCGCGCGGGGAGATACGCAGTATTTT
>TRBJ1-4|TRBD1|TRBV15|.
CATSGTGPYEKLFF
TGTGCCACCAGCGGGACAGGGCCTTATGAAAAACTGTTTTTT
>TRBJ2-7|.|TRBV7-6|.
CASSFNTGSVRSDSYEQYF
TGTGCCAGCAGCTTTAATACAGGGTCGGTACGGTCAGACTCCTACGAGCAGTACTTC
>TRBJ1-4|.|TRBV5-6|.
CASSLPGGAEEKLFF
TGTGCCAGCAGCCTTCCGGGGGGCGCCGAGGAAAAACTGTTTTTT
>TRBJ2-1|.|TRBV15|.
CATSRDKGLNEQFF
TGTGCCACCAGCAGAGATAAAGGGCTCAATGAGCAGTTCTTC
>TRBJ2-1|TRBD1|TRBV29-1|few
CSVWTGPNEQFF
TGCAGCGTGTGGACAGGGCCCAATGAGCAGTTCTTC
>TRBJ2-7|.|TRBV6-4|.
CASSPGPGGPYEQYF
TGTGCCAGCAGCCCTGGACCCGGGGGGCCCTACGAGCAGTACTTC
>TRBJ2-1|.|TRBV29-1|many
CSVGGVYNEQFF
TGCAGCGTTGGGGGGGTATACAATGAGCAGTTCTTC
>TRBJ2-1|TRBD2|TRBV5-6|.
CASSWQGSGAYNEQFF
TGTGCCAGCAGCTGGCAGGGTAGCGGGGCCTACAATGAGCAGTTCTTC
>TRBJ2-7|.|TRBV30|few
CAWTLITEQYF
TGTGCCTGGACCCTTATTACCGAGCAGTACTTC
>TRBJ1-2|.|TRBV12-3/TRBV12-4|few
CASSQGTGAANYGYTF
TGTGCCAGCAGTCAGGGGACGGGCGCGGCTAACTATGGCTACACCTTC
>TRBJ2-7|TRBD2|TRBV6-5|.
CASSFASGGINYEQYF
TGTGCCAGCAGTTTTGCGAGCGGGGGGATTAACTACGAGCAGTACTTC
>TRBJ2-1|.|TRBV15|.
CATSKERIPNEQFF
TGTGCCACCAGTAAGGAGCGGATTCCCAATGAGCAGTTCTTC
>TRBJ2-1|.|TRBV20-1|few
CSARASGPDRGRDEQFF
TGCAGTGCTAGAGCGTCCGGACCGGACCGGGGCCGGGATGAGCAGTTCTTC
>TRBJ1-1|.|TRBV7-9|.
CASSTFHSGAFF
TGTGCCAGCAGCACCTTTCACTCGGGAGCTTTCTTT
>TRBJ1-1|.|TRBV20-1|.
CSAPRQVNTEAFF
TGCAGTGCCCCTCGACAGGTGAACACTGAAGCTTTCTTT
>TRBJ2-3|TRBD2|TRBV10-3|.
CAISPILTSGVPDTQYF
TGTGCCATCAGTCCAATTCTAACTAGCGGGGTCCCAGATACGCAGTATTTT
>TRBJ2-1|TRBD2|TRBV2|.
CASSGSGSLINEQFF
TGTGCCAGCAGTGGGAGCGGGAGCTTGATAAATGAGCAGTTCTTC
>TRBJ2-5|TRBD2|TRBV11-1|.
CASSPILRDSGGQETQYF
TGTGCCAGCAGCCCTATTTTACGAGATAGCGGGGGTCAAGAGACCCAGTACTTC
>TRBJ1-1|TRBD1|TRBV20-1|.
CSASGQINTEAFF
TGCAGTGCTTCGGGACAGATTAACACTGAAGCTTTCTTT